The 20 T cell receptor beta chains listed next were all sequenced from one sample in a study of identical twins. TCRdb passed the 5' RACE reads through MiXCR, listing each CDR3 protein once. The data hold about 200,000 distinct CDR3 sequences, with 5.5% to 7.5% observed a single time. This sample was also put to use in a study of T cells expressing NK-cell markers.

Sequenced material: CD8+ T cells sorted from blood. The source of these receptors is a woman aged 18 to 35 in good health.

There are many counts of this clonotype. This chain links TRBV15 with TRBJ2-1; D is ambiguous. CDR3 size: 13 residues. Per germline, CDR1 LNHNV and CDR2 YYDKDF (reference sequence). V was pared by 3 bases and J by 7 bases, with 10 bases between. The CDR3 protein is CATSSDWVNEQFF. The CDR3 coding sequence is TGTGCCACCAGCAGTGATTGGGTTAATGAGCAGTTCTTC.

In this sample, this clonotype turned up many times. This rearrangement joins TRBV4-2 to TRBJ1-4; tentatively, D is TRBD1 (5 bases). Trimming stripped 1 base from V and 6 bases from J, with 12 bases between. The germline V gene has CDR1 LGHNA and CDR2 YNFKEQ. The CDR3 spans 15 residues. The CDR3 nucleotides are TGTGCCAGCAGCCAAGGTCCCTGGGGGTATGAAAAACTGTTTTTT. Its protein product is CASSQGPWGYEKLFF.

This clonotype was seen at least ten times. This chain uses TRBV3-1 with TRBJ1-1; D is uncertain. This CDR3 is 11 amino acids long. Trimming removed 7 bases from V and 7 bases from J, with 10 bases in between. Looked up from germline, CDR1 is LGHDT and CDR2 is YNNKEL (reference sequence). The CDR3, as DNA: TGTGCCAGCACCCACGCGGGTGAAGCTTTCTTT. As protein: CASTHAGEAFF.

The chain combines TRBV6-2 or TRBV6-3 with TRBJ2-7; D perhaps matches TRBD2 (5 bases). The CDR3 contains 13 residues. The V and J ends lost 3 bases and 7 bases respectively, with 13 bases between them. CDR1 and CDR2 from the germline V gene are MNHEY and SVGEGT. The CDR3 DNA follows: TGTGCCAGCAGTTATGTGGGAGTTTTTGAGCAGTACTTC. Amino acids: CASSYVGVFEQYF.

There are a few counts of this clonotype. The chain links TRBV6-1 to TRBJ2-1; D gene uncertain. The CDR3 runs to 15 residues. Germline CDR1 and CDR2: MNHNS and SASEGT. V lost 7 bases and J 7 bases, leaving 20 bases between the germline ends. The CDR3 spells CASTLSLLVQNEQFF. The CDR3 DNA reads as TGTGCCAGCACACTCAGTCTCCTGGTACAGAATGAGCAGTTCTTC.

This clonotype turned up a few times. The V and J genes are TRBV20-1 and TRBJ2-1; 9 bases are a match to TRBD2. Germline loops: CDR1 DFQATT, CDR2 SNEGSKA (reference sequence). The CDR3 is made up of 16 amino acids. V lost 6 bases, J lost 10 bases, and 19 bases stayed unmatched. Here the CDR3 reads CSADQMGGRAPWEQFF. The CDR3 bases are TGCAGTGCCGATCAGATGGGCGGGAGGGCCCCTTGGGAGCAGTTCTTC.

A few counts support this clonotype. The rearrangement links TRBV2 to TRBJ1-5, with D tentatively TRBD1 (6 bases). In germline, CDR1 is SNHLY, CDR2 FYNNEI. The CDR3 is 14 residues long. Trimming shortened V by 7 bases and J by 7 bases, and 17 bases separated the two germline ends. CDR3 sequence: CASTPVDGTQPQHF. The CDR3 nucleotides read TGTGCCAGCACTCCCGTAGATGGGACACAGCCCCAGCATTTT.

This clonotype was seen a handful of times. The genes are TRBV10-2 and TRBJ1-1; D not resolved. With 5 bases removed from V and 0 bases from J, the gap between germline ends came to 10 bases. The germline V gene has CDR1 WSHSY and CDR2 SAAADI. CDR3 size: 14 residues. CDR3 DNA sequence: TGCGCCAGCAGTATCCTTAAGCTGAACACTGAAGCTTTCTTT. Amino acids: CASSILKLNTEAFF.

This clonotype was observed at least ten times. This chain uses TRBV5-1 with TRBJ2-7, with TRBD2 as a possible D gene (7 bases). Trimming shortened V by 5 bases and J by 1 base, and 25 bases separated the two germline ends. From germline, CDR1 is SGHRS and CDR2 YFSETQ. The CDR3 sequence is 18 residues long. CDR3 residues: CASSLGAAGALRSYEQYF. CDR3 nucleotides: TGCGCCAGCAGTCTCGGTGCGGCGGGGGCCCTCCGTTCCTACGAGCAGTACTTC.

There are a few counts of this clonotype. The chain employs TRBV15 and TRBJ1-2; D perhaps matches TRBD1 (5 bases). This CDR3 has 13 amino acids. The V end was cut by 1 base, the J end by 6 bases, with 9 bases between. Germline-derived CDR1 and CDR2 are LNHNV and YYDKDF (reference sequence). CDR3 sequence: CATSRAGGDGYTF. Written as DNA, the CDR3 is TGTGCCACCAGCAGAGCGGGGGGTGATGGCTACACCTTC.

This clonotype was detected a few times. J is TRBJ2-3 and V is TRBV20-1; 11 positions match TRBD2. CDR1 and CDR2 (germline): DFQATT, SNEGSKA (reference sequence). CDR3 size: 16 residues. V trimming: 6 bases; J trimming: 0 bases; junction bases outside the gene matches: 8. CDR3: CSATSGSAYSTDTQYF. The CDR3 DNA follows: TGCAGTGCAACTAGCGGGAGCGCGTATAGCACAGATACGCAGTATTTT.

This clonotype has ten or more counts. Here the CDR3 reads CASSWGREPQFF. The CDR3 nucleotides read TGCGCCAGCAGCTGGGGGCGGGAGCCGCAGTTCTTC. V usage is TRBV5-1 and J usage is TRBJ2-1; maybe TRBD2 (7 bases). CDR3 length equals 12 residues. Trimming took off 3 bases at V and 12 bases at J, with 13 bases between the two ends. CDR1 is SGHRS, CDR2 YFSETQ, per germline.

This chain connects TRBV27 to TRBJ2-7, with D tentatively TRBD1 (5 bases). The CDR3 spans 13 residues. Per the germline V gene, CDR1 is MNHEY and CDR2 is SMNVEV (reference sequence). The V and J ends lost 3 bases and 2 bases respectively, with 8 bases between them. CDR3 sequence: CASSFKGPYEQYF. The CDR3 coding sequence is TGTGCCAGCAGTTTTAAGGGGCCCTACGAGCAGTACTTC.

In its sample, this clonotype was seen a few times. The CDR3 loop reads CASSLARIVGGQGQYEAFF. In DNA, the CDR3 is TGTGCCAGCAGCTTAGCACGTATTGTAGGGGGACAGGGTCAATATGAAGCTTTCTTT. The rearrangement links TRBV7-3 to TRBJ1-1; 9 bases fit TRBD1. This CDR3 is built from 19 residues. After removal of 2 bases from V and 7 bases from J, the junction contained 20 bases not matched to a gene. Germline CDR1 and CDR2: SGHTA and FQGTGA.

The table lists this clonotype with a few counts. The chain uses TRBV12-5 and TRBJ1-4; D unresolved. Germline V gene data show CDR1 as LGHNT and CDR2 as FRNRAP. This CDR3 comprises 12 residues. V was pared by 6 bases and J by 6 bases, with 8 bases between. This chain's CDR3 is CASGEPHEKLFF. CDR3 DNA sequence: TGTGCTAGTGGGGAGCCCCATGAAAAACTGTTTTTT.

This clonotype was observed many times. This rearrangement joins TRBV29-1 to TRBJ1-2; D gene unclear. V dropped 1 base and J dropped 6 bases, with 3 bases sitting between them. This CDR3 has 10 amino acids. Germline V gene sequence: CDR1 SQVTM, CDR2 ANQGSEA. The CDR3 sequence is CSVEGDGYTF. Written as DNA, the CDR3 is TGCAGCGTTGAAGGAGATGGCTACACCTTC.

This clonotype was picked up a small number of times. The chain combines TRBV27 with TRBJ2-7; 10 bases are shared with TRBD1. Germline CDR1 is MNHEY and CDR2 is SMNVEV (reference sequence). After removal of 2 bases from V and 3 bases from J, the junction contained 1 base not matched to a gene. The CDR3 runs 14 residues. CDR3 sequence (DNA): TGTGCCAGCAGTTTAAGGGACAGGGGCTACGAGCAGTACTTC. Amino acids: CASSLRDRGYEQYF.

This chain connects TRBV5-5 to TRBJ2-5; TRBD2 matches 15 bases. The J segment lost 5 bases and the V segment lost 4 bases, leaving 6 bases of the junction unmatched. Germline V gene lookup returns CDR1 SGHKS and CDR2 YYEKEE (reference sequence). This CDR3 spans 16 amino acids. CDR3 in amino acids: CASSDTGLAGGETQYF. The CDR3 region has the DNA TGTGCCAGCAGCGATACGGGACTAGCGGGAGGTGAGACCCAGTACTTC.

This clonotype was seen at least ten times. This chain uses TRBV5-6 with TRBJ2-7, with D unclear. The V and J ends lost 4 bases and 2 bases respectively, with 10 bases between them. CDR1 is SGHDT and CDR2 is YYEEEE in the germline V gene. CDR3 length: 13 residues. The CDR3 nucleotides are TGTGCCAGCAGCCCGTCCTCCCCCTACGAGCAGTACTTC. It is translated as CASSPSSPYEQYF.

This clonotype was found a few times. CDR3 sequence: CASRSTGGSNSPLHF. The CDR3, as DNA: TGTGCCAGCAGAAGTACAGGGGGGAGTAATTCACCCCTCCACTTT. The rearrangement links TRBV28 to TRBJ1-6; 8 bases match TRBD1. Unmatched junction bases numbered 7, after V lost 6 bases and J lost 6 bases. The length of the CDR3 is 15 residues. Germline CDR1 MDHEN, CDR2 SYDVKM.